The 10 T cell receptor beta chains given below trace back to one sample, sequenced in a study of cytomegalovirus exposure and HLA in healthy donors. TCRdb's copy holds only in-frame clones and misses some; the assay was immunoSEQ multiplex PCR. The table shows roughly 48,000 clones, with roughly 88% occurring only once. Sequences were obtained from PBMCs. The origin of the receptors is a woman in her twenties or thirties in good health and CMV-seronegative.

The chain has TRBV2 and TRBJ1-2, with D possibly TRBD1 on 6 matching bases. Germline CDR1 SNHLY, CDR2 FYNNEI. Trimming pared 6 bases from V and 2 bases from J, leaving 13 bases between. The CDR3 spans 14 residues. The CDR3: CASSRTETNYGYTF. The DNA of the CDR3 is TGTGCCAGCAGCCGGACAGAAACCAACTATGGCTACACCTTC.

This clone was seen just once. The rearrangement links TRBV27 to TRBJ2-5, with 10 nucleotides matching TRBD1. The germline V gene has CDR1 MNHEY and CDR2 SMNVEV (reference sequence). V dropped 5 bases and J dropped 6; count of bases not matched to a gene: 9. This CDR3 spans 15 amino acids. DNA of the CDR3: TGTGCCAGCAGTACCCGGGACAGGGGAATGCAGACCCAGTACTTC. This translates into CASSTRDRGMQTQYF.

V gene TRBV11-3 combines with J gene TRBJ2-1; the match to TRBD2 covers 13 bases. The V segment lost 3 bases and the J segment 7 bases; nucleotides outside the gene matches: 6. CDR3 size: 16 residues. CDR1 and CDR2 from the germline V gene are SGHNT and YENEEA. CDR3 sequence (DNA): TGTGCCAGCAGCTTCTCGGGGACTAGCGGGGAAAATGAGCAGTTCTTC. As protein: CASSFSGTSGENEQFF.

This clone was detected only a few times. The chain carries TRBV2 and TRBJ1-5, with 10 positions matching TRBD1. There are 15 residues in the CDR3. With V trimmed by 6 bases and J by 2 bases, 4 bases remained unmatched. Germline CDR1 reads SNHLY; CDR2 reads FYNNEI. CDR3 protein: CASRGDRGRNQPQHF. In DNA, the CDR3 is TGTGCCAGCAGGGGAGACAGGGGGCGCAATCAGCCCCAGCATTTT.

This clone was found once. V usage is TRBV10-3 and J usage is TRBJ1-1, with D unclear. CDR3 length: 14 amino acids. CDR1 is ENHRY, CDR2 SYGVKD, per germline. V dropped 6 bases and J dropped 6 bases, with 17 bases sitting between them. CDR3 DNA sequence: TGTGCCATCAGGGGTGAGGAACTTTCTCCTGAAGCTTTCTTT. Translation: CAIRGEELSPEAFF.

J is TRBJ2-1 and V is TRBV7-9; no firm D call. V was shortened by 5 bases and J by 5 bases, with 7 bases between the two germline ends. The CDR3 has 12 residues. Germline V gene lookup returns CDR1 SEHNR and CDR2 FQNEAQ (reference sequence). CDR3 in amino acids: CASSPSNNEQFF. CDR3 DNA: TGTGCCAGCAGCCCCTCTAACAATGAGCAGTTCTTC.

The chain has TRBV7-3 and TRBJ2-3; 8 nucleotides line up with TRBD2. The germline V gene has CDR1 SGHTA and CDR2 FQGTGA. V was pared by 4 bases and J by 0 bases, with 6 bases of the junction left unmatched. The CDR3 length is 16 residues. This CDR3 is CASSSPGLASTDTQYF. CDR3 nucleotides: TGTGCCAGCAGCTCTCCTGGACTAGCAAGCACAGATACGCAGTATTTT.

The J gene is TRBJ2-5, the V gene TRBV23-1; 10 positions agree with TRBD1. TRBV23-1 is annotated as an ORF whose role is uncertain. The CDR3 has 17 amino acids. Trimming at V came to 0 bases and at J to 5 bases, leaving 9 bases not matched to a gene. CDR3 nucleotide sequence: TGCGCCAGCAGTCAATCAGTCCGGGACAGGGGATTGGAGACCCAGTACTTC. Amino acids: CASSQSVRDRGLETQYF.

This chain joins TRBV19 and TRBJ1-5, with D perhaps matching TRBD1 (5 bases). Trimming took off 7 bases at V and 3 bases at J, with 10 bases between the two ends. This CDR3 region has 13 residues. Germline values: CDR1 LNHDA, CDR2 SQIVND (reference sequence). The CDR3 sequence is CASKGALNQPQHF. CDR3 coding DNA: TGTGCCAGTAAAGGGGCCCTCAATCAGCCCCAGCATTTT.

The CDR3 spells CASRRWEGNTGELFF. CDR3 nucleotides: TGTGCCAGCAGAAGGTGGGAGGGGAACACCGGGGAGCTGTTTTTT. The chain is built from TRBV11-2 and TRBJ2-2; TRBD2 agrees at 7 bases. The V gene end was trimmed by 6 bases and the J gene end by 1 base; junction bases not matched to a gene: 5. The germline CDR1 and CDR2 sequences are SGHAT and FQNNGV. The CDR3 consists of 15 residues.